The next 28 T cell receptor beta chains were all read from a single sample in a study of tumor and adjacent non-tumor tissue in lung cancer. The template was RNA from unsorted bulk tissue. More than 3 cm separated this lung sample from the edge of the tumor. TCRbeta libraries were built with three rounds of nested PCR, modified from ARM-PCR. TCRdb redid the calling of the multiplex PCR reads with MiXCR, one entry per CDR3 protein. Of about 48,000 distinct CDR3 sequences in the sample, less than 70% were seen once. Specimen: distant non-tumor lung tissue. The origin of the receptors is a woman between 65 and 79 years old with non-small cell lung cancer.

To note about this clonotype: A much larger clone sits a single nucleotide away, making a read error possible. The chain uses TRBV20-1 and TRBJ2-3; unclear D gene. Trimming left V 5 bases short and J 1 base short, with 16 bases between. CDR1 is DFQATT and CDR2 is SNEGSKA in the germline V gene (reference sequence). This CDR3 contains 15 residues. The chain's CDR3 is CSALGPFTGTDTQYF. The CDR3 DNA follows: TGCAGTGCTCTAGGACCATTCACTGGCACAGATACGCAGTATTTT.

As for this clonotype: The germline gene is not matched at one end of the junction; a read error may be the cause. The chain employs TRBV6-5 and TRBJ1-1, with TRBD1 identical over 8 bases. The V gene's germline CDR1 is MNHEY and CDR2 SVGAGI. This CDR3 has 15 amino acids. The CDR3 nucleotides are TGTGTCAGCAAATTAACAGGGGGGGTGAACACTGAAGCTTTCTTT. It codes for CVSKLTGGVNTEAFF.

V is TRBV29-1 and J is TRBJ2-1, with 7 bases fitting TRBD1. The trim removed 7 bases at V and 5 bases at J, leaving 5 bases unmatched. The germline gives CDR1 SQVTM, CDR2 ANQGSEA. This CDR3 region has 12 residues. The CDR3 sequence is CSDRGSNNEQFF. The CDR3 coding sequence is TGCAGCGACAGGGGATCCAACAATGAGCAGTTCTTC.

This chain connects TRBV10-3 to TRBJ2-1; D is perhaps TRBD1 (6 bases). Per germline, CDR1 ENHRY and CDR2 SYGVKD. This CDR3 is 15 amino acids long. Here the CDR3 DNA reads TGTCGCACAGGTGAACTAGGGGGACCAACTGAAGAGCAGTTCTTC. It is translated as CRTGELGGPTEEQFF.

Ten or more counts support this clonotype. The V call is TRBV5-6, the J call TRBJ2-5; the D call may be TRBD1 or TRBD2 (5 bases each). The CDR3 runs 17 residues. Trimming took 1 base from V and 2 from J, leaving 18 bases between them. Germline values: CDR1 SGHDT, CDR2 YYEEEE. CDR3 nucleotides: TGTGCCAGCAGCTTGCTATCCGCAGGGCGAGGGCAAGAGACCCAGTACTTC. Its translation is CASSLLSAGRGQETQYF.

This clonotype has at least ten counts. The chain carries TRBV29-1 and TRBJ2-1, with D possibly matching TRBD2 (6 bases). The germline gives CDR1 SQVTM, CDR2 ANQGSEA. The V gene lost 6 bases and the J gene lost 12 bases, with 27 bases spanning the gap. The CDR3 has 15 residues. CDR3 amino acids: CSVEPEVTAEGWQFF. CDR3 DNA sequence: TGCAGCGTGGAACCGGAGGTGACCGCGGAGGGGTGGCAGTTCTTC.

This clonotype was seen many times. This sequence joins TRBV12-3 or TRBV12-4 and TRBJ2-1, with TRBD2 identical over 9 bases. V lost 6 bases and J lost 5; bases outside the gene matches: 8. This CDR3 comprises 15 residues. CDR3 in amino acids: CASRFGTSHNNEQFF. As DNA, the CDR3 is TGTGCCAGCAGGTTCGGGACTAGCCACAACAATGAGCAGTTCTTC.

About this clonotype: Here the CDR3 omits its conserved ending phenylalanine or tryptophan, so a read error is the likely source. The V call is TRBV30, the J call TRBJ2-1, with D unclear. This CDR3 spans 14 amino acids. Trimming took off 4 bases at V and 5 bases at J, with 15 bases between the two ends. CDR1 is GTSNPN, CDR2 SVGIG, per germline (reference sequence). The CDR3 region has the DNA TGTGCCTGGATACGTGACCCGGCCGACAATGAGCAGTTCCTC. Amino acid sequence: CAWIRDPADNEQFL.

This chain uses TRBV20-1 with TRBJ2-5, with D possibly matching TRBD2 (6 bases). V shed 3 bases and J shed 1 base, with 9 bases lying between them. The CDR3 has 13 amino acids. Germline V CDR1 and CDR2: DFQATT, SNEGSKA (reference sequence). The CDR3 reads CSASTGVQETQYF. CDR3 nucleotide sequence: TGCAGTGCTAGTACGGGAGTCCAAGAGACCCAGTACTTC.

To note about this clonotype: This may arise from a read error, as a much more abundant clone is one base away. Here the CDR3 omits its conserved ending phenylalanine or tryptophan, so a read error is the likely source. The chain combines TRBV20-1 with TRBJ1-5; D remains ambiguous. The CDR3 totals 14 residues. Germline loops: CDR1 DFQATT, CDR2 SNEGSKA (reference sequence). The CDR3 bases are TGCAGTGCTCGAGACACCACCGGCAATCAGCCCCAGCATCTT. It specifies CSARDTTGNQPQHL.

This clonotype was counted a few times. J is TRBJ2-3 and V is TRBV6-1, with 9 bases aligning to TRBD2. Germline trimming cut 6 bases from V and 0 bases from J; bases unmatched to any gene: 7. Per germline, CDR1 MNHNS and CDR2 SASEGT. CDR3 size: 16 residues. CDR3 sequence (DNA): TGTGCCAGCAGACGCGGGGGGGGCGTGAGCACAGATACGCAGTATTTT. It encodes CASRRGGGVSTDTQYF.

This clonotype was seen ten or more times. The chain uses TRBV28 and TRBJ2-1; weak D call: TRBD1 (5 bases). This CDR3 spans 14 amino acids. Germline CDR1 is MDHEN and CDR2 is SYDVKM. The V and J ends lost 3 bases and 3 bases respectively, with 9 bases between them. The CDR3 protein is CASSLGQSYNEQFF. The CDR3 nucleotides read TGTGCCAGCAGTTTGGGGCAGAGCTACAATGAGCAGTTCTTC.

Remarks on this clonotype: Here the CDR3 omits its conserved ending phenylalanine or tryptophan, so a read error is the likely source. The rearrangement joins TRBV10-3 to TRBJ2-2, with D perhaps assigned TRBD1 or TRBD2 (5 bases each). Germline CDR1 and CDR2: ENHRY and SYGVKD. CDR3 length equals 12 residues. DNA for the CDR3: TGTGGCATCATACGAGGGGCCGGGGAGCTGTTTTCT. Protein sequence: CGIIRGAGELFS.

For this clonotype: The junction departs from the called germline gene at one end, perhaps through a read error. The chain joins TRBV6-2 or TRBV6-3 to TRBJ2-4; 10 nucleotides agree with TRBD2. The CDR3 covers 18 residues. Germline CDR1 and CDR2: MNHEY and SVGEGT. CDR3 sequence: CASSYTSGAVIAKNIQYF. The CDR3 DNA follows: TGTGCCAGCAGTTACACTAGCGGGGCGGTGATAGCCAAAAACATTCAATACTTC.

The CDR3 nucleotides read TGTGCCAGCACTACACGGACTAGCGGGATGCTAAGTGTC. Its protein is CASTTRTSGMLSV. The chain carries TRBV12-3 or TRBV12-4 and TRBJ2-7; 12 nucleotides match TRBD2. There are 13 residues in the CDR3.

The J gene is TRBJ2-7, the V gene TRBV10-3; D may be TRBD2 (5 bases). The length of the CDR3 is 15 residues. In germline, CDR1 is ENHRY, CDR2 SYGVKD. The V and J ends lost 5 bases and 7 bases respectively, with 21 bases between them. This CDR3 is CAISLNGDETGEQYF. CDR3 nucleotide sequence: TGTGCCATCAGTTTGAACGGGGATGAGACGGGGGAGCAGTACTTC.

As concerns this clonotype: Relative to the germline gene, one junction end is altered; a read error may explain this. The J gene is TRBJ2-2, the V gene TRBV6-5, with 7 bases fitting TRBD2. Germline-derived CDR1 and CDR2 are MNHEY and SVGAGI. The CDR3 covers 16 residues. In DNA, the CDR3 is TGTGCCAGCAGTGTAAGAGCGGGGTCGAACACCTGGGAGCTGTTTTTT. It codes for CASSVRAGSNTWELFF.

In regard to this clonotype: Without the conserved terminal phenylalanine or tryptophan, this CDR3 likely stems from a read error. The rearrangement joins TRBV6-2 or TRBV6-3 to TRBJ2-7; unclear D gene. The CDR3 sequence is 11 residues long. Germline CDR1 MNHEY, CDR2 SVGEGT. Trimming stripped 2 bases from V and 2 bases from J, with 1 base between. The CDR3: CASSYTYEQYS. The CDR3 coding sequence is TGTGCCAGCAGTTACACCTACGAGCAGTACTCC.

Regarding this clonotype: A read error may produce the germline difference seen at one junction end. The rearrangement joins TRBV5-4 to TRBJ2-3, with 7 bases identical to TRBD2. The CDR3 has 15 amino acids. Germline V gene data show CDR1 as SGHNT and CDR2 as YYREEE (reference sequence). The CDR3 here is CASSLAGLCTDTRYF. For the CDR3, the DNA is TGTGCCAGCAGCTTAGCGGGACTATGCACAGATACGCGGTATTTT.

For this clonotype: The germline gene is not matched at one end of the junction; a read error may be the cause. CDR3 residues: CASGYASRPFYGNKQFF. The CDR3 DNA reads as TGTGCCAGCGGTTACGCTAGTAGGCCGTTCTACGGGAATAAGCAGTTCTTC. The rearrangement links TRBV6-2 or TRBV6-3 to TRBJ2-1; D perhaps matches TRBD2 (5 bases). The CDR3 is 17 amino acids. Germline CDR1 MNHEY, CDR2 SVGEGT.

In nucleotides, the CDR3 is TGCAGCGTTAGTGCAGGGGGCGGAAACTATGGCTACACCTTC. Translating it yields CSVSAGGGNYGYTF. The chain links TRBV29-1 to TRBJ1-2; the match to TRBD1 covers 8 bases. Losses at the gene ends were 5 bases for V and 2 bases for J; bases not matched to a gene: 7. This CDR3 contains 14 residues. In germline, CDR1 is SQVTM, CDR2 ANQGSEA.

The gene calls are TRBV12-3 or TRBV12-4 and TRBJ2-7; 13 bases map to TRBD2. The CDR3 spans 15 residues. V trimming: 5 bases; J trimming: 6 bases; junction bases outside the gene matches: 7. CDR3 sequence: CASSLGTSGIGEQYF. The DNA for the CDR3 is TGTGCCAGCAGTCTTGGGACTAGCGGGATCGGCGAGCAGTACTTC.

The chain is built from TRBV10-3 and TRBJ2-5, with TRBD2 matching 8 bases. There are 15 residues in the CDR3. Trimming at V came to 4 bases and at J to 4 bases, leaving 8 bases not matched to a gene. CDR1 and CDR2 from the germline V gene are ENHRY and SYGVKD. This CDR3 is CAISAEGREGETQYF. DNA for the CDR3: TGTGCCATCAGTGCCGAGGGCCGGGAGGGAGAGACCCAGTACTTC.

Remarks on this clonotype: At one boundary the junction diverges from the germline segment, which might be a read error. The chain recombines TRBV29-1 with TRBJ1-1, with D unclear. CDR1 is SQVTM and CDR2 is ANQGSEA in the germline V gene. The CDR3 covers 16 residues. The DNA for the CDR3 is TGTAGCATCCAGAGTGCAAGAACTTCTCAGGACGATGCAGCTTTCTTT. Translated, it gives CSIQSARTSQDDAAFF. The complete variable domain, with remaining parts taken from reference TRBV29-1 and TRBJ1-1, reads SAVISQKPSRDICQRGTSLTIQCQVDSQVTMMFWYRQQPGQSLTLIATANQGSEATYESGFVIDKFPISRPNLTFSTLTVSNMSPEDSSIYLCSIQSARTSQDDAAFFGQGTRLTVV.

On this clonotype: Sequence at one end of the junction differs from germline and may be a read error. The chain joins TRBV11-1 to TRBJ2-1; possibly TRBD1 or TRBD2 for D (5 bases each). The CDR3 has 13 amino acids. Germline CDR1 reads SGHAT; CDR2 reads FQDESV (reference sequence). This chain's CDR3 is CASMPGPVGEQLF. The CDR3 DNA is TGTGCCAGCATGCCGGGACCCGTCGGTGAGCAGCTCTTC.

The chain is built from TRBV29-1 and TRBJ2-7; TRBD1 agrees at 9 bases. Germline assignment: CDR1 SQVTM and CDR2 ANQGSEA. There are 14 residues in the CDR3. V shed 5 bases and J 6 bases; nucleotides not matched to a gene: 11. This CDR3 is CSVRQGVPTGEQYF. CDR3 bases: TGCAGCGTTAGACAGGGGGTCCCTACTGGCGAGCAGTACTTC.

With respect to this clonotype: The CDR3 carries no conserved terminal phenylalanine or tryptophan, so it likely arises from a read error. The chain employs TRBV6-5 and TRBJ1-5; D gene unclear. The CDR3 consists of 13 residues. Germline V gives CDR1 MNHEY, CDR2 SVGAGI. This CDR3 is CVSSYSRYQPQHI. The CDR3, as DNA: TGTGTCAGCAGTTACTCCAGGTATCAGCCCCAGCATATT.

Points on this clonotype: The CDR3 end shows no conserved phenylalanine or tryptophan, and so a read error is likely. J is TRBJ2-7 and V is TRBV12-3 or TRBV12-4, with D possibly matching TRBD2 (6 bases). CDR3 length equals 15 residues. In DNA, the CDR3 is TGTGCCAGCACTTTAGCTGCGGGGAGCTCCTACGAGCAGTACATC. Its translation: CASTLAAGSSYEQYI.